This TCR beta chain was documented in a study of blood T cell repertoires in COVID-19. Study summary: T cells, B-cell-depleted T cells, or PBMCs supplied cDNA or gDNA.

Trimming removed 5 bases from V and 4 bases from J; junction bases left unmatched: 14. Looked up from germline, CDR1 is SGHVS and CDR2 is FNYEAQ. The CDR3 covers 19 residues. Assay: immunoSEQ multiplex PCR; the TCRdb copy retains only in-frame clones and omits some. The data hold 450,000 to 500,000 clones, with around 85% observed a single time. The receptor comes from a human donor in a cohort sampled during active COVID-19. The chain employs TRBV7-6 and TRBJ2-3, with 14 bases that match TRBD2. Sequenced material: peripheral blood. DNA of the CDR3: TGTGCCAGCAGCGACCCGGGACTAGCGGGAGTAAGGGCAGCAGATACGCAGTATTTT. Translation gives CASSDPGLAGVRAADTQYF.